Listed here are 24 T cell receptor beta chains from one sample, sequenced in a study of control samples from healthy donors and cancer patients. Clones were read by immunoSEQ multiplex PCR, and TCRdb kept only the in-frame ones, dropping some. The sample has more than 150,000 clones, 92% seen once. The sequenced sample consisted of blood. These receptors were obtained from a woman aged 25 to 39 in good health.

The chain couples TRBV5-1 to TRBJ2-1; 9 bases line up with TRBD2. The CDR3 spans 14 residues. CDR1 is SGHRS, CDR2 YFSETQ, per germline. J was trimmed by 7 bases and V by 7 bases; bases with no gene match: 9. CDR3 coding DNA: TGCGCCAGCGGACGGCTCAGCGGGGGGAATGAGCAGTTCTTC. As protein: CASGRLSGGNEQFF.

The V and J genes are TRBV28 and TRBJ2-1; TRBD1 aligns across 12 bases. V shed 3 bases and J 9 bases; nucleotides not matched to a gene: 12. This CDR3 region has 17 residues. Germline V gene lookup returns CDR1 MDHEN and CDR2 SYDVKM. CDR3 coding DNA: TGTGCCAGCAGTTTTCTGGGGCCGGGACAGGGGGCAGGTGAGCAGTTCTTC. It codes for CASSFLGPGQGAGEQFF.

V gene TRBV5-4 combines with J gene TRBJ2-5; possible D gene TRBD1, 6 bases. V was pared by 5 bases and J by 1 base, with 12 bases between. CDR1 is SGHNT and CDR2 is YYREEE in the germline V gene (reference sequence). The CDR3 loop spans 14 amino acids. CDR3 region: CASRPDRTQETQYF. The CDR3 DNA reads TGTGCCAGCAGGCCCGACAGGACCCAAGAGACCCAGTACTTC.

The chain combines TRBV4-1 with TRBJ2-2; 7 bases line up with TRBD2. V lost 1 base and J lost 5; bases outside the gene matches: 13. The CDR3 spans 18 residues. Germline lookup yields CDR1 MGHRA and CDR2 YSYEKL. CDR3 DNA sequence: TGCGCCAGCAGCCAAGTCATTCGCGGGAGACGGGCGACCGGGGAGCTGTTTTTT. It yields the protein CASSQVIRGRRATGELFF.

The CDR3 bases are TGTGCCAGCAGCTTGTACCGGGGACCGGGGAGGGAGACCCAGTACTTC. It is translated as CASSLYRGPGRETQYF. The rearrangement joins TRBV5-8 to TRBJ2-5, with D possibly TRBD2 on 6 matching bases. The germline gives CDR1 SGHTS, CDR2 YDEGEE. The CDR3 is 16 residues long. Trimming removed 1 base at V and 5 bases at J, with 18 bases between.

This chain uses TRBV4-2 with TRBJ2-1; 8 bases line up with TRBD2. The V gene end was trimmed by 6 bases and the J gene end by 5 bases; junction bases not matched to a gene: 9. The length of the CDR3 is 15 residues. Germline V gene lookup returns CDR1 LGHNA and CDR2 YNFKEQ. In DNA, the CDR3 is TGTGCCAGCAGGGTTAGCGGGAACCTCAACAATGAGCAGTTCTTC. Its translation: CASRVSGNLNNEQFF.

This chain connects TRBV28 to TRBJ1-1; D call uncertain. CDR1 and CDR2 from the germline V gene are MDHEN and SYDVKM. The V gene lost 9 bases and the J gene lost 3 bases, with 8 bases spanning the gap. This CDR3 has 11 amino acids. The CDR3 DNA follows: TGTGCCAGTTTGGAGGACACTGAAGCTTTCTTT. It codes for CASLEDTEAFF.

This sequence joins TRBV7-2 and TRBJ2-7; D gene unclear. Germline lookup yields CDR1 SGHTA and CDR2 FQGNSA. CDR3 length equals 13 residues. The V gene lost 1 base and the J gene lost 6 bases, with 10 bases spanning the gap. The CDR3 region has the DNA TGTGCCAGCAGCTTAGAGAGTCTTACCGAGCAGTACTTC. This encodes CASSLESLTEQYF. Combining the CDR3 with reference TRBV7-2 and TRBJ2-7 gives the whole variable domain GAGVSQSPSNKVTEKGKDVELRCDPISGHTALYWYRQSLGQGLEFLIYFQGNSAPDKSGLPSDRFSAERTGGSVSTLTIQRTQQEDSAVYLCASSLESLTEQYFGPGTRLTVT.

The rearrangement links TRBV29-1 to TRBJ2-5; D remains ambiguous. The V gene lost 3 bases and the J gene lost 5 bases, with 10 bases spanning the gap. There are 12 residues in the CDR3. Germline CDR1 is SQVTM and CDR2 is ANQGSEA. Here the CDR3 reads CSVEAALETQYF. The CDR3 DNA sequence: TGCAGCGTTGAGGCTGCGTTGGAGACCCAGTACTTC.

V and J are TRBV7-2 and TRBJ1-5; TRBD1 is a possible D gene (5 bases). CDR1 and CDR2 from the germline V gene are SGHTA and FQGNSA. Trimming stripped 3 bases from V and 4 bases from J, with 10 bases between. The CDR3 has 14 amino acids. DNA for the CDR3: TGTGCCAGCAGCTTCGGGCGGGGGAATCAGCCCCAGCATTTT. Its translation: CASSFGRGNQPQHF.

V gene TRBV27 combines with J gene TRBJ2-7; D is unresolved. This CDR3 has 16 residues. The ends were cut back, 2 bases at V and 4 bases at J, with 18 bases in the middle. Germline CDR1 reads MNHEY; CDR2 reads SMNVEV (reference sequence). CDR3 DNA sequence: TGTGCCAGCAGTTTACTAATGGGCAGGAGCCTGTACGAGCAGTACTTC. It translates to CASSLLMGRSLYEQYF.

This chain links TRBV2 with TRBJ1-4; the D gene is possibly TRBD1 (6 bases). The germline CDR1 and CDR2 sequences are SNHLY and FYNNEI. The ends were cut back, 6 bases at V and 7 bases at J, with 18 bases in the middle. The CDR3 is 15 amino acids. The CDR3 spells CASSIYGGVVEKLFF. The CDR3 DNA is TGTGCCAGCAGCATCTATGGGGGCGTAGTTGAAAAACTGTTTTTT.

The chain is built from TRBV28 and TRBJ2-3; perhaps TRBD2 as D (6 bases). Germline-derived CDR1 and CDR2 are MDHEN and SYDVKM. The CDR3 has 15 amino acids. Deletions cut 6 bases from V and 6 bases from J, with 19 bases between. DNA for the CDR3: TGTGCCAGCAGCCTAAAACGGGAGATTGGGGATACGCAGTATTTT. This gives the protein CASSLKREIGDTQYF.

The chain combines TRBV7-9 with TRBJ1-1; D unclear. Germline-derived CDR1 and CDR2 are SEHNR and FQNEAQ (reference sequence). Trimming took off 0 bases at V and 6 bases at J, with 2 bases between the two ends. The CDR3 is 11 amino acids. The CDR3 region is CASSLAAEAFF. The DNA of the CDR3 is TGTGCCAGCAGCTTAGCCGCTGAAGCTTTCTTT. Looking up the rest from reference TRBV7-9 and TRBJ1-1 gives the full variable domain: DTGVSQNPRHKITKRGQNVTFRCDPISEHNRLYWYRQTLGQGPEFLTYFQNEAQLEKSRLLSDRFSAERPKGSFSTLEIQRTEQGDSAMYLCASSLAAEAFFGQGTRLTVV.

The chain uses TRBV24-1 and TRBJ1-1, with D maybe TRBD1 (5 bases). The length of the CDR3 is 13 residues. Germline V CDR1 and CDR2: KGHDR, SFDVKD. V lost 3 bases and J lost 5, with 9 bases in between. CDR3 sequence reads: CATSDAGGTEAFF. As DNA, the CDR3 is TGTGCCACCAGTGATGCGGGGGGTACTGAAGCTTTCTTT.

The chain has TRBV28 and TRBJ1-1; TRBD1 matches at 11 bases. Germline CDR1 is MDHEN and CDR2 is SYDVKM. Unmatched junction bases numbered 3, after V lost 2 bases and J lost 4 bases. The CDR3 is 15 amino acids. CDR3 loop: CASSLRTGGRTEAFF. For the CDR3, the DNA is TGTGCCAGCAGTTTAAGGACAGGGGGCCGCACTGAAGCTTTCTTT.

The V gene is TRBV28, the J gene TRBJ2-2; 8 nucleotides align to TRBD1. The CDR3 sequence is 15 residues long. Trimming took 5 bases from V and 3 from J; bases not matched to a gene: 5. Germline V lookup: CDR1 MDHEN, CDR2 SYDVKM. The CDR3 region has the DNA TGTGCCAGCAGTCCCGGACAGGGATACACCGGGGAGCTGTTTTTT. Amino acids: CASSPGQGYTGELFF. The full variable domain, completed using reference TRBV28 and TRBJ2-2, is DVKVTQSSRYLVKRTGEKVFLECVQDMDHENMFWYRQDPGLGLRLIYFSYDVKMKEKGDIPEGYSVSREKKERFSLILESASTNQTSMYLCASSPGQGYTGELFFGEGSRLTVL.

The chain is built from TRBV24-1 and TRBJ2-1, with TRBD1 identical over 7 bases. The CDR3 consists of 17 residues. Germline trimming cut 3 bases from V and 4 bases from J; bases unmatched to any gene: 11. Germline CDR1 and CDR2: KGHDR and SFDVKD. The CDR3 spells CATSDARDRAAYNEQFF. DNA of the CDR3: TGTGCCACCAGTGATGCCCGAGACAGGGCAGCATACAATGAGCAGTTCTTC.

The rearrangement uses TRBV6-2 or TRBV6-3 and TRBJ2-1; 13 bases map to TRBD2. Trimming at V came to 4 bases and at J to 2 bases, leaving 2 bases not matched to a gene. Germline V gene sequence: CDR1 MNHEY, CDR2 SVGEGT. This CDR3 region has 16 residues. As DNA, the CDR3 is TGTGCCAGCAGTTTTGGACTAGCGGGAGCCTACAATGAGCAGTTCTTC. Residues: CASSFGLAGAYNEQFF.

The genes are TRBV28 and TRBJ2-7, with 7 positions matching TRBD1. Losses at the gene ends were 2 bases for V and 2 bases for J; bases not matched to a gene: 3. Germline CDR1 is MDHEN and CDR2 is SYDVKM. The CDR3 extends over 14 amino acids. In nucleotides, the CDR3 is TGTGCCAGCAGTTTAGGGACAGAGACCTACGAGCAGTACTTC. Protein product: CASSLGTETYEQYF.

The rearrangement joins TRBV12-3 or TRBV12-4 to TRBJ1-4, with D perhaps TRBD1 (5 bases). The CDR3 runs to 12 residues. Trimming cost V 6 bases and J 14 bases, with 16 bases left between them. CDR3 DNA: TGTGCCAGCAGCCTGGGGGGAGGCGGCCTGTTTTTT. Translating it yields CASSLGGGGLFF.

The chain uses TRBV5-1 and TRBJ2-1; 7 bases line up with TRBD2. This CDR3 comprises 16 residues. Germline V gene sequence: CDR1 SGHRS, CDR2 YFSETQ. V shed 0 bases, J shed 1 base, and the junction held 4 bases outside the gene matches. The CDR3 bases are TGCGCCAGCAGCTTGGGCGGGAGAGGGTCCTACAATGAGCAGTTCTTC. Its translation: CASSLGGRGSYNEQFF.

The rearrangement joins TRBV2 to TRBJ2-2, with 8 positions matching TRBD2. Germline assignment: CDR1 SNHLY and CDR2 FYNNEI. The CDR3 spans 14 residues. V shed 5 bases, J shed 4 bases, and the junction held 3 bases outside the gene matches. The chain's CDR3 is CASSKRESTGELFF. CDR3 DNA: TGTGCCAGCAGTAAGCGGGAGAGCACCGGGGAGCTGTTTTTT. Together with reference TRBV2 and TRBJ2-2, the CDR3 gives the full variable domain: EPEVTQTPSHQVTQMGQEVILRCVPISNHLYFYWYRQILGQKVEFLVSFYNNEISEKSEIFDDQFSVERPDGSNFTLKIRSTKLEDSAMYFCASSKRESTGELFFGEGSRLTVL.

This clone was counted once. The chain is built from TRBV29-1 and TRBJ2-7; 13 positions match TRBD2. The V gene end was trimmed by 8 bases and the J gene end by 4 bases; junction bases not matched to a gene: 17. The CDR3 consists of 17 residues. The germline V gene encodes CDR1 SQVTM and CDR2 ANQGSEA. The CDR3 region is CSTRTETSGRRRYEQYF. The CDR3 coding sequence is TGCAGCACCCGGACAGAGACTAGCGGGAGGCGTAGGTACGAGCAGTACTTC.